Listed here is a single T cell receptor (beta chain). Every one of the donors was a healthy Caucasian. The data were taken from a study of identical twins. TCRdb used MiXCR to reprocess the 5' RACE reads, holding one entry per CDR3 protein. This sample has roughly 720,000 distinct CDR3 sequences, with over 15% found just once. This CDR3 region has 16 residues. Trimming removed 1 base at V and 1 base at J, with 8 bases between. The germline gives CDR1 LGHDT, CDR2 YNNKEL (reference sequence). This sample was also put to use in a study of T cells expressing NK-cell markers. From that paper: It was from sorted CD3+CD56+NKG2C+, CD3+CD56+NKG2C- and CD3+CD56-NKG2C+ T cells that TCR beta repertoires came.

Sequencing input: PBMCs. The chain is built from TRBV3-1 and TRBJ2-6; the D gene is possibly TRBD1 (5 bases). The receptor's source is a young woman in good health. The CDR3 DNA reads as TGTGCCAGCAGCCAAGCCAGGGTTTCTGGGGCCAACGTCCTGACTTTC. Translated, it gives CASSQARVSGANVLTF. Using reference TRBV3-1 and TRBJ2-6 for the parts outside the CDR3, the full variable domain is DTAVSQTPKYLVTQMGNDKSIKCEQNLGHDTMYWYKQDSKKFLKIMFSYNNKELIINETVPNRFSPKSPDKAHLNLHINSLELGDSAVYFCASSQARVSGANVLTFGAGSRLTVL.